The source of this T cell receptor beta chain is a study of T cell responses to AZD1222 COVID-19 vaccine. V was cut by 6 bases and J by 4 bases, with 15 bases left in between. This CDR3 spans 14 amino acids. Germline loops: CDR1 MNHEY, CDR2 SVGAGI. A word on this clone: Its target is unknown.

Data came from immunoSEQ multiplex PCR; TCRdb stores just in-frame clones and leaves some out. The table shows around 100,000 clones, with about nine tenths occurring only once. Study findings and constraints: The donor cohort was predominantly white British with a female majority, and clonal diversity may have been underestimated.

The specimen comprised peripheral blood, sampled on day 0 of AZD1222 vaccination. V gene TRBV6-5 combines with J gene TRBJ1-2; D remains ambiguous. The clonotype originates from an adult in good health. CDR3 sequence: CASSGSTLLYGYTF. In DNA form, the CDR3 reads TGTGCCAGCAGCGGGTCCACCCTTCTCTATGGCTACACCTTC.